This section outlines one TCR beta chain sequence together with its context. The antigen is not known. With a much larger clone just one base away, this may be a read error. Each patient was aged 18 to 65 and had newly diagnosed hyperthyroidism of under 2 months' duration. Fresh peripheral blood, 10 ml, yielded the PBMCs. The germline V gene has CDR1 ENHRY and CDR2 SYGVKD. CDR3 size: 13 residues. The V end was cut by 10 bases, the J end by 6 bases, with 17 bases between. The data originate from a study of T cells in Graves' hyperthyroidism and ophthalmopathy. RNA transcripts served as the template for amplifying TCR beta CDR3 regions. The primer set for the first-round RT-PCR of the TCR CDR3 was HTBI. One entry per CDR3 protein, called by TCRdb with MiXCR from the multiplex PCR reads. In the table there are around 340,000 distinct CDR3 sequences, roughly 20% of which are singletons. The study's findings and limits: Ophthalmopathy, as predicted by the model, came a median roughly 6.5 months after the prediction.

The sequenced material came from blood. This chain joins TRBV10-3 and TRBJ2-3; maybe TRBD2 (5 bases). This sequence originates from a woman aged 50 to 65 with Graves' hyperthyroidism. Written as DNA, the CDR3 is TGTGCCACTTCGGCTGGGGAGTCGGATACGCAGTATTTT. The encoded protein is CATSAGESDTQYF.